This TCR beta chain was sequenced for a study of glioma-infiltrating T cells after dendritic cell vaccination. For the study at large: Glioblastoma patients came from Phase I and II dendritic cell vaccination trials. Autologous tumor lysate was loaded overnight onto monocyte-derived dendritic cells grown about 7 days with IL-4 and GM-CSF.

General study findings and limits: Higher TCR clonality did not directly relate to longer survival.

Regarding this clone: Antigen unknown.

CDR3 length: 14 residues. Profiled with immunoSEQ multiplex PCR; TCRdb holds only in-frame clones, not every one. Of roughly 100,000 clones in the sample, 81% are singletons; the top ten hold roughly 12%. The material sequenced was blood, taken before dendritic cell vaccination. The chain couples TRBV21-1 to TRBJ1-5; the table's TRBD1 call for D was not verified on the DNA. TRBV21-1 is a documented pseudogene. The TCR comes from a human donor with glioblastoma. CDR3 sequence reads: CASSRGTGDQPQHF. CDR3 sequence (DNA): TGTGCCAGCAGCAGAGGGACAGGGGATCAGCCCCAGCATTTT.